A selection of T cell receptor beta chains follows, all from one sample in a study of T cell responses to AZD1222 COVID-19 vaccine. Profiling relied on immunoSEQ multiplex PCR, and the TCRdb table lists in-frame clones only, not all of them. Of tens of thousands of clones detected, approximately 85% appear once; the ten largest clones hold around 3.6%. The source material was peripheral blood, sampled 28 days after the second AZD1222 dose. Receptors originate from an adult who received the AZD1222 COVID-19 vaccine. Both conserved end residues are part of each CDR3. Each record gives: D gene, V gene, CDR3 protein. A D gene is named only where the DNA matches it firmly.

TRBD1 TRBV27 CASIDRVTYEQYF
TRBD1 TRBV9 CASSVSTGGRSPNEKLFF
- TRBV28 CASIPSGSREKLFF
- TRBV5-6 CASSLEAGSYNEQFF
- TRBV2 CASSEWSTNEKLFF
- TRBV4-1 CASSPQVIANYGYTF
- TRBV27 CASSPHSRTDTQYF
- TRBV27 CASSPLNRKEEKLFF
- TRBV28 CASSFGRTLGGGELFF
- TRBV6-5 CASSYSVEGETQYF
- TRBV5-1 CASSLEGSSYNEQFF